The 5 T cell receptor beta chains in this list originate from one sample, sequenced in a study of cytomegalovirus exposure and HLA in healthy donors. PCR was performed using 60 Vbeta and 13 Jbeta primers. Repertoires were generated with immunoSEQ multiplex PCR, while TCRdb's copy carries only in-frame clones and drops some. The profile covers 100,000 to 150,000 clones, with roughly 80% appearing a single time and 0.95% to 1.5% taken by the ten largest. The sequencing sample was made of PBMCs. The origin of the receptors is a female donor in good health and CMV-seronegative.

This chain joins TRBV4-2 and TRBJ2-1, with TRBD2 as a possible D gene (7 bases). Germline lookup yields CDR1 LGHNA and CDR2 YNFKEQ. This CDR3 has 15 amino acids. V lost 3 bases and J 8 bases, leaving 17 bases between the germline ends. The CDR3 bases are TGTGCCAGCAGCCAGGGGGGGCTACCCCAGGATGAGCAGTTCTTC. Protein sequence: CASSQGGLPQDEQFF.

The chain combines TRBV25-1 with TRBJ2-5; 8 bases are shared with TRBD2. The ends lost 5 bases at V and 4 bases at J; junction bases unmatched: 9. The germline gives CDR1 MGHDK, CDR2 SYGVNS. The length of the CDR3 is 15 residues. The CDR3: CASSSPGGVGETQYF. The CDR3 DNA reads as TGTGCCAGCAGTTCACCCGGGGGGGTCGGAGAGACCCAGTACTTC. Filled out from reference TRBV25-1 and TRBJ2-5, the complete variable domain reads EADIYQTPRYLVIGTGKKITLECSQTMGHDKMYWYQQDPGMELHLIHYSYGVNSTEKGDLSSESTVSRIRTEHFPLTLESARPSHTSQYLCASSSPGGVGETQYFGPGTRLLVL.

The chain carries TRBV30 and TRBJ2-1, with 9 nucleotides matching TRBD2. Germline V gives CDR1 GTSNPN, CDR2 SVGIG (reference sequence). The CDR3 has 14 amino acids. V shed 2 bases and J 7 bases; nucleotides not matched to a gene: 6. CDR3 in amino acids: CAWSTSGGQNEQFF. The CDR3 bases are TGTGCCTGGAGTACGAGCGGGGGGCAAAATGAGCAGTTCTTC.

The chain combines TRBV9 with TRBJ2-7; TRBD2 aligns across 8 bases. Germline lookup yields CDR1 SGDLS and CDR2 YYNGEE. The CDR3 covers 13 residues. The junction had 3 bases not matched to a gene; V was cut back by 0 bases and J by 7 bases. The CDR3 spells CASSVEQRGEQYF. CDR3 in DNA: TGTGCCAGCAGCGTAGAACAGCGGGGGGAGCAGTACTTC. The variable domain in full, with the rest retrieved from reference TRBV9 and TRBJ2-7, is DSGVTQTPKHLITATGQRVTLRCSPRSGDLSVYWYQQSLDQGLQFLIQYYNGEERAKGNILERFSAQQFPDLHSELNLSSLELGDSALYFCASSVEQRGEQYFGPGTRLTVT.

CDR3 sequence (DNA): TGTGCCAGCCACCAGTCCGGGTCAGTTACTGAGACGGCTTTCTTT. Translation: CASHQSGSVTETAFF. This rearrangement joins TRBV28 to TRBJ1-1; D not resolved. Trimming cost V 8 bases and J 11 bases, with 27 bases left between them. CDR1 is MDHEN, CDR2 SYDVKM, per germline. The CDR3 has 15 residues. The complete variable domain, with remaining parts taken from reference TRBV28 and TRBJ1-1, reads DVKVTQSSRYLVKRTGEKVFLECVQDMDHENMFWYRQDPGLGLRLIYFSYDVKMKEKGDIPEGYSVSREKKERFSLILESASTNQTSMYLCASHQSGSVTETAFFGQGTRLTVV.